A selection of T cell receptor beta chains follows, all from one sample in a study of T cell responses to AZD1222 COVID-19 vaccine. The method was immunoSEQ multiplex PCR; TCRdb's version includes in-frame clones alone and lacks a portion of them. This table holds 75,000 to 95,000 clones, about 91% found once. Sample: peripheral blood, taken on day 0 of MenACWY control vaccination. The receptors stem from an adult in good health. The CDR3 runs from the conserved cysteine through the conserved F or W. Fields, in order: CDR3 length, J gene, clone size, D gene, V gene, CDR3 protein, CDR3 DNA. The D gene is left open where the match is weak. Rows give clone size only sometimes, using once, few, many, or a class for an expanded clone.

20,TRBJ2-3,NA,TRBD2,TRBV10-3,CAITHHLGTSGNSSTDTQYF,TGTGCCATCACCCATCACCTTGGGACTAGCGGCAACTCTAGCACAGATACGCAGTATTTT
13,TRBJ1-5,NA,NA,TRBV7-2,CASSPGRGQPQHF,TGTGCCAGCAGCCCAGGGAGAGGCCAGCCCCAGCATTTT
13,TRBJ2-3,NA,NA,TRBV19,CASSPGVGDTQYF,TGTGCCAGTAGCCCCGGGGTGGGGGATACGCAGTATTTT
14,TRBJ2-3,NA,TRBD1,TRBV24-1,CATSDWTGGDTQYF,TGTGCCACCAGTGACTGGACAGGGGGCGACACGCAGTATTTT
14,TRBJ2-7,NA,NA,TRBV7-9,CASSLQVYHYEQYF,TGTGCCAGCAGCTTACAGGTCTACCACTACGAGCAGTACTTC
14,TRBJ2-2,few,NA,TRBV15,CATSRGGKTGELFF,TGTGCCACCAGCAGAGGGGGAAAAACCGGGGAGCTGTTTTTT
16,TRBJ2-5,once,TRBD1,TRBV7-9,CASRARTGSHQETQYF,TGTGCCAGCAGAGCCCGGACAGGGTCTCATCAAGAGACCCAGTACTTC
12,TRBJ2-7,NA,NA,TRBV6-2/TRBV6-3,CASSLPPLEQYF,TGTGCCAGCAGCCTACCCCCTCTCGAGCAGTACTTC
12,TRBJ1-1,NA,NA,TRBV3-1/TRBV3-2,CASSQGDTEAFF,TGTGCCAGCAGCCAGGGGGACACTGAAGCTTTCTTT
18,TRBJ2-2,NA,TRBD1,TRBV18,CASSPYSVGTGVAGELFF,TGTGCCAGCTCACCATATTCCGTCGGGACAGGGGTTGCCGGGGAGCTGTTTTTT
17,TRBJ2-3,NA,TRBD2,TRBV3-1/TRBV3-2,CASSQGRLSGNTDTQYF,TGTGCCAGCAGCCAAGGTCGATTGAGCGGGAACACAGATACGCAGTATTTT
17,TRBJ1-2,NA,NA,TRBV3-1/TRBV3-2,CASSQEGGFPLLYGYTF,TGTGCCAGCAGCCAAGAAGGGGGGTTTCCCCTATTATATGGCTACACCTTC
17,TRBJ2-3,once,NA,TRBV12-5,CASAPESLIIPTDTQYF,TGTGCTAGTGCCCCTGAAAGCCTGATAATACCCACAGATACGCAGTATTTT
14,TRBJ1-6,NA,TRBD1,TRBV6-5,CASTPGGNNSPLHF,TGTGCCAGCACTCCAGGGGGCAATAATTCACCCCTCCACTTT
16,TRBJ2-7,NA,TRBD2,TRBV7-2,CASSQPRTSGSYEQYF,TGTGCCAGCAGCCAACCGAGGACTAGCGGTTCCTACGAGCAGTACTTC
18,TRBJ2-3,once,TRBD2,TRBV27,CASSPWLASGSVTDTQYF,TGTGCCAGCAGTCCCTGGCTCGCTAGCGGGAGTGTCACAGATACGCAGTATTTT
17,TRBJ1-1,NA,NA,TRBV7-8,CASSLVRTAGLAAEAFF,TGTGCCAGCAGCTTAGTCCGGACGGCTGGCTTGGCTGCTGAAGCTTTCTTT
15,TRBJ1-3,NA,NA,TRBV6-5,CASRTTSLTGNTIYF,TGTGCCAGCAGAACGACCTCGTTGACTGGAAACACCATATATTTT
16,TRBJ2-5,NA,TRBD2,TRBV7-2,CASSLVFGRLGETQYF,TGTGCCAGCAGCTTAGTTTTCGGGAGGCTGGGGGAGACCCAGTACTTC
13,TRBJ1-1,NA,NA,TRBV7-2,CASSGHQNTEAFF,TGTGCCAGCAGCGGACATCAAAACACTGAAGCTTTCTTT
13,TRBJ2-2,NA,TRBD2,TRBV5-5,CASSSGLAGELFF,TGTGCCAGCAGCAGTGGACTAGCCGGGGAGCTGTTTTTT
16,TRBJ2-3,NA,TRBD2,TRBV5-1,CASSQGLAATTDTQYF,TGCGCCAGCAGCCAAGGACTAGCAGCCACCACAGATACGCAGTATTTT
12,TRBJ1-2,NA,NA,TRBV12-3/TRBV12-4,CASRTSGYGYTF,TGTGCCAGCAGGACTTCGGGCTATGGCTACACCTTC
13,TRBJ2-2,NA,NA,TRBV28,CASSWRGTGELFF,TGTGCCAGCAGTTGGAGGGGGACCGGGGAGCTGTTTTTT
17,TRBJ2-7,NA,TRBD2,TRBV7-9,CASSSGRTSGSSYEQYF,TGTGCCAGCAGCTCCGGACGGACTAGCGGGAGCTCCTACGAGCAGTACTTC
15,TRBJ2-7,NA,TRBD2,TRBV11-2,CASSLVGGSSYEQYF,TGTGCCAGCAGCTTAGTCGGGGGGAGCTCCTACGAGCAGTACTTC